The 25 T cell receptor beta chains presented below share a single source sample, sequenced in a study of cytomegalovirus exposure and HLA in healthy donors. 13 Jbeta primers and 60 Vbeta primers were used for the PCR. Repertoires were generated with immunoSEQ multiplex PCR, while TCRdb's copy carries only in-frame clones and drops some. There are 140,000 or so clones in the sample; about 80% occur only once, and about 5% lies in the top ten. Sequenced sample: PBMCs. The source of these receptors is a middle-aged man in good health and CMV-seronegative.

CDR3 protein: CASSLGRMNTEAFF. CDR3 coding DNA: TGTGCCAGCAGTTTAGGCAGGATGAACACTGAAGCTTTCTTT. The chain combines TRBV27 with TRBJ1-1; no clear D. Looked up from germline, CDR1 is MNHEY and CDR2 is SMNVEV (reference sequence). The CDR3 extends over 14 amino acids. V was pared by 2 bases and J by 0 bases, with 7 bases between.

The V call is TRBV5-1, the J call TRBJ2-3; 7 bases are shared with TRBD2. CDR3 length: 15 residues. Germline V CDR1 and CDR2: SGHRS, YFSETQ. J was trimmed by 0 bases and V by 4 bases; bases with no gene match: 5. CDR3 region: CASSRGGSSTDTQYF. DNA for the CDR3: TGCGCCAGCAGCCGCGGGGGATCTAGCACAGATACGCAGTATTTT.

V is TRBV5-4 and J is TRBJ2-1, with a tentative D call TRBD1 (6 bases). CDR1 is SGHNT and CDR2 is YYREEE in the germline V gene (reference sequence). There are 17 residues in the CDR3. Trimming removed 4 bases from V and 0 bases from J, with 17 bases in between. The DNA for the CDR3 is TGTGCCAGCAGCCCCCAACCGGACAGAAGCTCCTACAATGAGCAGTTCTTC. It encodes CASSPQPDRSSYNEQFF.

This sequence joins TRBV5-1 and TRBJ1-3; D perhaps matches TRBD1 (5 bases). The CDR3 is 14 amino acids. Germline V CDR1 and CDR2: SGHRS, YFSETQ. Trimming pared 4 bases from V and 1 base from J, leaving 9 bases between. CDR3 DNA: TGCGCCAGCAGCAACTCAGGGTCTGGAAACACCATATATTTT. This gives the protein CASSNSGSGNTIYF.

DNA of the CDR3: TGCGCCAGCAGCTTGGAGGTAGCGATGGGCGCCTACGAGCAGTACTTC. Its protein product is CASSLEVAMGAYEQYF. The chain uses TRBV5-1 and TRBJ2-7, with a tentative D call TRBD2 (5 bases). The germline V gene encodes CDR1 SGHRS and CDR2 YFSETQ. The CDR3 totals 16 residues. V lost 0 bases to trimming and J lost 2 bases, with 15 bases between them.

The chain recombines TRBV5-1 with TRBJ2-2; D is possibly TRBD1 (6 bases). Per the germline V gene, CDR1 is SGHRS and CDR2 is YFSETQ. The V end was cut by 3 bases, the J end by 4 bases, with 10 bases between. The CDR3 is 14 residues long. The CDR3 sequence is CASSSGVGTGELFF. The CDR3 DNA sequence: TGCGCCAGCAGCTCAGGGGTTGGCACCGGGGAGCTGTTTTTT.

The chain joins TRBV1 to TRBJ2-1; TRBD2 was called by the table and not checked on the DNA. TRBV1 is termed a pseudogene. The length of the CDR3 is 16 residues. The CDR3, as DNA: TGCACCAGCAGCCAAGATCCGGCGGGGGGGAACAATGAGCAGTTCTTC. Protein sequence: CTSSQDPAGGNNEQFF.

The chain couples TRBV6-5 to TRBJ2-7; D not resolved. CDR3 size: 13 residues. The germline V and J ends were trimmed by 0 bases and 5 bases, with 8 bases remaining between them. Germline assignment: CDR1 MNHEY and CDR2 SVGAGI. CDR3 in amino acids: CASSYSRWNEQYF. In DNA, the CDR3 is TGTGCCAGCAGTTACTCCAGGTGGAACGAGCAGTACTTC.

The V gene is TRBV19, the J gene TRBJ1-4; TRBD1 matches at 7 bases. Looked up from germline, CDR1 is LNHDA and CDR2 is SQIVND (reference sequence). The CDR3 extends over 16 amino acids. The J segment lost 4 bases and the V segment lost 4 bases, leaving 9 bases of the junction unmatched. DNA of the CDR3: TGTGCCAGTAGTACTGGACAGGCCATCTTTAATGAAAAACTGTTTTTT. As protein: CASSTGQAIFNEKLFF. The full variable domain, in which reference TRBV19 and TRBJ1-4 provide the parts outside the CDR3, is DGGITQSPKYLFRKEGQNVTLSCEQNLNHDAMYWYRQDPGQGLRLIYYSQIVNDFQKGDIAEGYSVSREKKESFPLTVTSAQKNPTAFYLCASSTGQAIFNEKLFFGSGTQLSVL.

J is TRBJ1-1 and V is TRBV27, with D perhaps matching TRBD1 (6 bases). Trimming shortened V by 0 bases and J by 1 base, and 6 bases separated the two germline ends. Germline CDR1 reads MNHEY; CDR2 reads SMNVEV (reference sequence). This CDR3 contains 14 residues. CDR3 sequence: CASSLSRGNTEAFF. The CDR3 DNA follows: TGTGCCAGCAGTTTATCCAGGGGGAACACTGAAGCTTTCTTT.

The table lists this clone with a count of one. The chain employs TRBV9 and TRBJ1-3, with 9 bases that match TRBD1. Germline trimming cut 0 bases from V and 0 bases from J; bases unmatched to any gene: 4. Germline assignment: CDR1 SGDLS and CDR2 YYNGEE. The CDR3 loop spans 17 amino acids. CDR3 protein: CASSVETGGISGNTIYF. CDR3 bases: TGTGCCAGCAGCGTAGAGACAGGGGGAATCTCTGGAAACACCATATATTTT.

The rearrangement joins TRBV4-1 to TRBJ1-2; TRBD1 agrees at 7 bases. This CDR3 spans 18 amino acids. Per germline, CDR1 MGHRA and CDR2 YSYEKL. Unmatched junction bases numbered 15, after V lost 0 bases and J lost 5 bases. The CDR3 nucleotides are TGCGCCAGCAGCCAAGATTGGCCAGGGGGAAAATCCTCATATGGCTACACCTTC. This codes for CASSQDWPGGKSSYGYTF.

This sequence joins TRBV6-5 and TRBJ1-1, with TRBD1 as a possible D gene (6 bases). Germline V gives CDR1 MNHEY, CDR2 SVGAGI. The ends were cut back, 5 bases at V and 7 bases at J, with 14 bases in the middle. CDR3 size: 13 residues. The CDR3 bases are TGTGCCAGCAGTGCGCCGGCGACAGGTGAAGCTTTCTTT. Protein sequence: CASSAPATGEAFF.

The chain joins TRBV6-6 to TRBJ1-2; 7 bases are a match to TRBD1. Germline values: CDR1 MNHNY, CDR2 SVGAGI (reference sequence). The length of the CDR3 is 12 residues. The V gene end was trimmed by 9 bases and the J gene end by 4 bases; junction bases not matched to a gene: 5. The chain's CDR3 is CASRQGRYGYTF. The CDR3 DNA reads as TGTGCCAGTCGACAGGGTCGCTATGGCTACACCTTC.

The chain recombines TRBV10-3 with TRBJ2-3; D may be TRBD1 (6 bases). CDR3 size: 13 residues. Trimming stripped 6 bases from V and 4 bases from J, with 11 bases between. Germline V lookup: CDR1 ENHRY, CDR2 SYGVKD. The CDR3 region is CAISGQSSDTQYF. DNA of the CDR3: TGTGCCATCAGCGGACAGAGCTCAGATACGCAGTATTTT.

V usage is TRBV7-9 and J usage is TRBJ1-1, with a tentative D call TRBD1 (6 bases). CDR3 length: 15 residues. V was clipped by 7 bases and J by 4 bases, with 19 bases between them. In germline, CDR1 is SEHNR, CDR2 FQNEAQ (reference sequence). The CDR3 nucleotides are TGTGCCAGCACCCCCACAGGGCTTGGTGCCACTGAAGCTTTCTTT. This codes for CASTPTGLGATEAFF.

The table lists this clone with a few counts. This chain uses TRBV9 with TRBJ2-1; possible D gene TRBD2, 7 bases. The CDR3 covers 14 residues. Trimming removed 3 bases at V and 7 bases at J, with 14 bases between. Per the germline V gene, CDR1 is SGDLS and CDR2 is YYNGEE. Written as DNA, the CDR3 is TGTGCCAGCAGCGCTGGGGGGGGCCCGAATGAGCAGTTCTTC. It is translated as CASSAGGGPNEQFF.

This sequence joins TRBV27 and TRBJ2-2; 11 nucleotides align to TRBD1. The CDR3 consists of 15 residues. Germline V gene data show CDR1 as MNHEY and CDR2 as SMNVEV (reference sequence). The V and J ends lost 5 bases and 6 bases, in that order; junction bases with no gene match: 5. For the CDR3, the DNA is TGTGCCAGCAGTCCGGACAGGGGGCGCCCCGGGGAGCTGTTTTTT. It encodes CASSPDRGRPGELFF.

This clone was seen more than once but under ten times. The chain uses TRBV9 and TRBJ1-1; the match to TRBD1 covers 7 bases. The germline gives CDR1 SGDLS, CDR2 YYNGEE. The V segment lost 3 bases and the J segment 0 bases; nucleotides outside the gene matches: 5. The CDR3 extends over 15 amino acids. DNA of the CDR3: TGTGCCAGCAGCGGTTGGACAGGACTGAACACTGAAGCTTTCTTT. It codes for CASSGWTGLNTEAFF.

J is TRBJ1-5 and V is TRBV7-2; 8 bases agree with TRBD1. The CDR3 is made up of 14 amino acids. J lost 7 bases, V lost 0 bases, and 2 bases had no gene match. Germline assignment: CDR1 SGHTA and CDR2 FQGNSA. CDR3 DNA: TGTGCCAGCAGCTTAGCAAGGACAGGGCAGCCCCAGCATTTT. Translated: CASSLARTGQPQHF.

This chain joins TRBV28 and TRBJ2-6; D is ambiguous. The CDR3 extends over 16 amino acids. Trimming cost V 1 base and J 0 bases, with 7 bases left between them. Germline values: CDR1 MDHEN, CDR2 SYDVKM. In nucleotides, the CDR3 is TGTGCCAGCAGTTTATTTCTTAGCTCTGGGGCCAACGTCCTGACTTTC. Its translation: CASSLFLSSGANVLTF.

This clone has only one observation. The chain employs TRBV7-8 and TRBJ1-6; D perhaps matches TRBD1 (6 bases). Germline values: CDR1 SGHVS, CDR2 FQNEAQ. The CDR3 is 16 amino acids. Trimming took 0 bases from V and 9 from J, leaving 15 bases between them. CDR3 sequence reads: CASSLASGQLPSPLHF. The CDR3 DNA sequence: TGTGCCAGCAGCTTAGCTTCAGGACAGCTCCCTTCACCCCTCCACTTT.

The gene calls are TRBV27 and TRBJ2-7; a possible D gene is TRBD2 (5 bases). The CDR3 is 15 residues long. Trimming pared 4 bases from V and 3 bases from J, leaving 16 bases between. Germline CDR1 reads MNHEY; CDR2 reads SMNVEV (reference sequence). CDR3 sequence: CASSSQRLSGYEQYF. Written as DNA, the CDR3 is TGTGCCAGCAGTTCGCAGCGACTAAGTGGCTACGAGCAGTACTTC.

The chain joins TRBV7-2 to TRBJ1-6, with D uncertain. Trimming stripped 3 bases from V and 9 bases from J, with 12 bases between. CDR1 and CDR2 (germline): SGHTA, FQGNSA. This CDR3 has 14 amino acids. CDR3 loop: CASSFSEFGSPLHF. The CDR3 DNA sequence: TGTGCCAGCAGCTTCAGCGAGTTTGGTTCACCCCTCCACTTT.

V and J are TRBV5-1 and TRBJ1-6, with 8 nucleotides matching TRBD1. The ends lost 4 bases at V and 8 bases at J; junction bases unmatched: 8. The CDR3 runs to 15 residues. The germline V gene has CDR1 SGHRS and CDR2 YFSETQ. The CDR3 DNA is TGCGCCAGCAGCCTCCTGGACAGGGTCGATTCACCCCTCCACTTT. Translated: CASSLLDRVDSPLHF. The full variable domain, with the rest looked up from reference TRBV5-1 and TRBJ1-6, is KAGVTQTPRYLIKTRGQQVTLSCSPISGHRSVSWYQQTPGQGLQFLFEYFSETQRNKGNFPGRFSGRQFSNSRSEMNVSTLELGDSALYLCASSLLDRVDSPLHFGNGTRLTVT.